This T cell receptor beta chain emerged from a study of somatic mutations in cytotoxic T cells in rheumatoid arthritis. Overall study results and limits: No multiple-comparison adjustment was applied to the slight TRBV07 underrepresentation in rheumatoid arthritis patients.

By share of the sample, this clone is medium-sized (0.01 to 0.1%). What it recognizes is unknown. The table came from immunoSEQ multiplex PCR; TCRdb's copy has only in-frame clones and leaves some out. The sample lists about 11,000 clones; 70% to 80% were seen once. This CDR3 has 15 amino acids. V was pared by 0 bases and J by 4 bases, with 12 bases between. CDR1 is PRHDT, CDR2 FYEKMQ, per germline (reference sequence). The V and J genes are TRBV13 and TRBJ1-1, with D tentatively TRBD1 (5 bases). This receptor was obtained from an older man in good health. The sequenced material came from CD8+ T cells sorted from blood. DNA for the CDR3: TGTGCCAGCAGCTTAGGCCTCATGGGGGGCACTGAAGCTTTCTTT. It translates to CASSLGLMGGTEAFF.